The clone carrying this TCR beta chain was observed a handful of times. These data come from a study of blood T cell repertoires in COVID-19. Study-level background: Acute and convalescent COVID-19 samples came from the United States, Italy and Spain. PBMCs, B-cell-depleted T cells, or T cells provided the cDNA or gDNA that made up the material.

This CDR3 is built from 15 residues. The germline gives CDR1 SGHTA, CDR2 FQGNSA. V shed 5 bases, J shed 6 bases, and the junction held 11 bases outside the gene matches. Clones were read by immunoSEQ multiplex PCR, and TCRdb kept only the in-frame ones, dropping some. The sample has fewer than 200,000 clones; 87% are singletons. This TCR came from a woman between 65 and 79 years old with COVID-19, enrolled during active disease. The specimen was peripheral blood. The V and J genes are TRBV7-2 and TRBJ1-2, with TRBD1 matching over 8 bases. The CDR3 is CASSQGRTGWDGYTF. The CDR3 bases are TGTGCCAGCAGCCAAGGTCGGACAGGGTGGGATGGCTACACCTTC.